The 11 T cell receptor beta chains below all came from one sample that was sequenced in a study of naive and memory T cell subsets. Regarding the study as a whole: A few larger clonotypes appeared in naive repertoires, especially CD8, possibly memory cells re-expressing CD45RA.

Their antigens are not known. Two oligonucleotides, mixed equimolar, formed the beta constant-region primer covering TRBC1 and TRBC2. Nested alpha and beta constant-region primers with the SP2 primer drove four PCR rounds on ligated cDNA. TCRdb processed the UMI-ligation and nested PCR reads anew with MiXCR; each CDR3 protein has one entry. The sample lists over 110,000 distinct CDR3 sequences, approximately 21% occurring once. The sequencing sample was made of naive CD8+ T cells from blood. These receptors were obtained from a human donor in good health.

The chain employs TRBV27 and TRBJ2-4; D remains unclear. Trimming cost V 2 bases and J 6 bases, with 8 bases left between them. There are 13 residues in the CDR3. CDR1 and CDR2 (germline): MNHEY, SMNVEV (reference sequence). The CDR3 DNA reads as TGTGCCAGCAGTTTAGGGGTTACAAACATTCAGTACTTC. It translates to CASSLGVTNIQYF.

The rearrangement uses TRBV3-1 and TRBJ1-5; D is ambiguous. Germline CDR1 reads LGHDT; CDR2 reads YNNKEL (reference sequence). The CDR3 has 15 residues. The V end lost 0 bases, the J end lost 6 bases, and 12 bases lay between the germline ends. The CDR3 loop is CASSQDRAGFQPQHF. The DNA of the CDR3 is TGTGCCAGCAGCCAAGATCGCGCGGGGTTTCAGCCCCAGCATTTT. The whole variable domain, remainder taken from reference TRBV3-1 and TRBJ1-5, is DTAVSQTPKYLVTQMGNDKSIKCEQNLGHDTMYWYKQDSKKFLKIMFSYNNKELIINETVPNRFSPKSPDKAHLNLHINSLELGDSAVYFCASSQDRAGFQPQHFGDGTRLSIL.

The rearrangement joins TRBV6-1 to TRBJ1-1; D unclear. The CDR3 is 14 residues long. Trimming pared 1 base from V and 1 base from J, leaving 7 bases between. Germline loops: CDR1 MNHNS, CDR2 SASEGT. The CDR3 spells CASSEGTRNTEAFF. The DNA of the CDR3 is TGTGCCAGCAGTGAAGGGACCAGGAACACTGAAGCTTTCTTT.

A few counts support this clonotype. The rearrangement links TRBV14 to TRBJ2-5; possibly TRBD1 for D (5 bases). Germline V lookup: CDR1 SGHDN, CDR2 FVKESK. CDR3 size: 18 residues. V lost 4 bases, J lost 2 bases, and 23 bases lay in between. The CDR3 region has the DNA TGTGCCAGCAGCCCCAGGGTATGGCGTCCCAGTCCACAAGAGACCCAGTACTTC. It translates to CASSPRVWRPSPQETQYF.

The V gene is TRBV7-9, the J gene TRBJ1-1; 10 bases align to TRBD1. Trimming cost V 5 bases and J 5 bases; bases outside gene matches: 8. CDR1 is SEHNR and CDR2 is FQNEAQ in the germline V gene (reference sequence). The CDR3 extends over 15 amino acids. CDR3 loop: CASSADRGRWTEAFF. The CDR3 DNA sequence: TGTGCCAGCAGCGCCGACAGGGGGCGCTGGACTGAAGCTTTCTTT.

This clonotype was observed a few times. V usage is TRBV6-6 and J usage is TRBJ2-1, with D possibly TRBD2 on 5 matching bases. The ends were cut back, 0 bases at V and 0 bases at J, with 15 bases in the middle. The CDR3 runs 18 residues. The V gene's germline CDR1 is MNHNY and CDR2 SVGAGI (reference sequence). The CDR3 protein is CASSYSGPAESSYNEQFF. The CDR3 coding sequence is TGTGCCAGCAGTTACTCAGGGCCAGCGGAAAGCTCCTACAATGAGCAGTTCTTC.

This clonotype has only a few counts. The CDR3 coding sequence is TGCAGTGCTAGGGATGCGGGACTAGGGTACGAGCAGTACTTC. Its protein is CSARDAGLGYEQYF. The V call is TRBV20-1, the J call TRBJ2-7; 8 bases agree with TRBD2. J was trimmed by 4 bases and V by 3 bases; bases with no gene match: 8. CDR3 length: 14 amino acids. Germline V lookup: CDR1 DFQATT, CDR2 SNEGSKA (reference sequence).

The chain uses TRBV30 and TRBJ2-2; D gene ambiguous. V lost 1 base, J lost 3 bases, and 3 bases lay in between. The CDR3 consists of 12 residues. Germline V gene data show CDR1 as GTSNPN and CDR2 as SVGIG (reference sequence). CDR3 coding DNA: TGTGCCTGGAGTGGCTACACCGGGGAGCTGTTTTTT. Its translation is CAWSGYTGELFF.

This clonotype showed up just a few times. This sequence joins TRBV28 and TRBJ2-1; D remains ambiguous. CDR1 is MDHEN, CDR2 SYDVKM, per germline. The V and J ends lost 6 bases and 3 bases respectively, with 18 bases between them. The CDR3 totals 16 residues. CDR3 region: CASRSISPAGYNEQFF. CDR3 nucleotides: TGTGCCAGCAGATCCATTAGCCCTGCTGGCTACAATGAGCAGTTCTTC.

The chain links TRBV13 to TRBJ2-2; D may match TRBD1 or TRBD2 (6 bases each). Germline CDR1 reads PRHDT; CDR2 reads FYEKMQ (reference sequence). Trimming took 3 bases from V and 1 from J, leaving 12 bases between them. This CDR3 has 16 residues. The CDR3: CASSFLGGRNTGELFF. The CDR3 DNA follows: TGTGCCAGCAGCTTTTTGGGGGGCCGGAACACCGGGGAGCTGTTTTTT.

The chain has TRBV4-1 and TRBJ2-1; 9 bases are shared with TRBD2. Germline V gene sequence: CDR1 MGHRA, CDR2 YSYEKL. The CDR3 has 17 amino acids. J lost 3 bases, V lost 2 bases, and 8 bases had no gene match. The CDR3 loop reads CASSQRFPSGIYNEQFF. The CDR3 DNA follows: TGCGCCAGCAGCCAAAGGTTTCCTAGCGGGATCTACAATGAGCAGTTCTTC.